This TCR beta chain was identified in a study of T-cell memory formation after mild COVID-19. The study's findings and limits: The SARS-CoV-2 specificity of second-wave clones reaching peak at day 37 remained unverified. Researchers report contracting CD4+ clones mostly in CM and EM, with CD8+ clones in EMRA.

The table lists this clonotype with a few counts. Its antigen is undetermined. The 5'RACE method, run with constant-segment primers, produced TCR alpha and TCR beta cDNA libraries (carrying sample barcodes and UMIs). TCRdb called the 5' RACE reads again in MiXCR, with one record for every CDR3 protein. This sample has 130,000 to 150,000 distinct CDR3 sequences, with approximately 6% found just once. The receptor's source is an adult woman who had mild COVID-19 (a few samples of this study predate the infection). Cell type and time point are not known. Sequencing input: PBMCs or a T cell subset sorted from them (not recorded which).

DNA for the CDR3: TGCGCCAGCAGCGCCCCAGGGATTGGGTTCGACAATGAGCAGTTCTTC. This encodes CASSAPGIGFDNEQFF. The chain employs TRBV10-2 and TRBJ2-1; perhaps TRBD1 as D (5 bases). This CDR3 is built from 16 residues. The V and J ends lost 6 bases and 5 bases respectively, with 20 bases between them. The germline CDR1 and CDR2 sequences are WSHSY and SAAADI.